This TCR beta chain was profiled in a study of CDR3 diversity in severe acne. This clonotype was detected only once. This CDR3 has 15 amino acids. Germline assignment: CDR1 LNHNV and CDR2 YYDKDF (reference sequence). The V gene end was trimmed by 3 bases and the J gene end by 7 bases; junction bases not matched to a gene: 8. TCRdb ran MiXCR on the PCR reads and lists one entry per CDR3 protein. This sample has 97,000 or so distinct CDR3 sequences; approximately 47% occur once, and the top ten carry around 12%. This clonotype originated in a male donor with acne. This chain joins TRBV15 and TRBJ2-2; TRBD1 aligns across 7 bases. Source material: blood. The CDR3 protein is CATSRAGTEVGELFF. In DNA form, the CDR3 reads TGTGCCACCAGCAGGGCCGGGACAGAGGTCGGGGAGCTGTTTTTT.